This is a list of T cell receptor beta chains from one sample in a study of blood T cell repertoires in COVID-19. Assay used: immunoSEQ multiplex PCR; TCRdb lists only in-frame clones, some missing. The sample contains approximately 150,000 clones, 70% to 85% of which appear only once. The source material was peripheral blood. The origin of the receptors is a man between 60 and 70 years old with active or convalescent COVID-19. The conserved cysteine and the conserved F or W are not part of the CDR3 here.

V gene,CDR3 protein
TRBV24-1,ATSYGGEAF
TRBV10-3,AISEAPHRAPLIPGYT
TRBV4-3,ASSQELVAGGLGTDTQY
TRBV19,ASSTQILNTQY
TRBV25-1,ASSEAGGGNQPQH
TRBV12-5,ASGLITTGYTGELF
TRBV6-6,ASSLQGTGANVLT
TRBV24-1,ATSDRTGSSYNEQF
TRBV10-2,ASSGQGYEQF
TRBV9,ASSVQTSNSGNTIY
TRBV7-8,ASSLNSGGASDTQY
TRBV14,ASSQDRVGYT
TRBV5-8,ASSSGRTLSYNEQF
TRBV7-2,ASSLVAGGRNEQF
TRBV5-6,ASSVQGITNEQF
TRBV30,AWTAAATDTQY
TRBV6-1,ASSEVRGPGGNEKLF
TRBV19,ASSIWTGDERGYT
TRBV27,ASSTTTGHEQY
TRBV24-1,ATSDYDKDTNNEQF
TRBV5-1,ASSTGGMGTDTQY
TRBV7-6,ASSLGGRVSYPL
TRBV7-2,ASNRDRGGNTIY
TRBV19,ASNGQGENANTGELF
TRBV2,ASSEWRTEAF
TRBV29-1,SAGTPNTEAF
TRBV5-1,ASSFGAGGNYGYT
TRBV4-1,ASSQVGRGQETQY
TRBV27,ASSPTGGLPAPGELF
TRBV6-5,ASSYSSPARYNEQF
TRBV7-7,ASSRPGTGANYGYT
TRBV6-6,ASSYTDREGGYT
TRBV5-1,ASSLGTPNEQF
TRBV24-1,ATSDWDIQGSLSNEQF
TRBV9,ASSIRGQINQPQH
TRBV4-1,ASSTRQVGTVGYT
TRBV7-9,ASSSPTGNYGYT
TRBV30,AWSRQSDTQY
TRBV19,ASSIATTGYVYGYT
TRBV20-1,SARDPGTQY